The rows below give T cell receptor beta chains drawn from one sample of a study of control samples from healthy donors and cancer patients. Produced via immunoSEQ multiplex PCR; TCRdb's table is partial and in-frame only. Of under 100,000 clones listed, about 88% are singletons. The specimen was blood. The origin of the receptors is a woman aged 70-85 years in good health. Both conserved end residues are part of each CDR3. D genes are given only for firm matches. The listing skips clone size in some rows; elsewhere it reads once, few, many or a size class.

clone size: .; J gene: TRBJ2-1; D gene: .; V gene: TRBV11-2; CDR3 protein: CASSLEVRSYNEQFF; CDR3 DNA: TGTGCCAGCAGCTTAGAGGTTCGTTCCTACAATGAGCAGTTCTTC
clone size: .; J gene: TRBJ1-2; D gene: .; V gene: TRBV19; CDR3 protein: CASSLNNYGYTF; CDR3 DNA: TGTGCCAGTAGTTTAAATAACTATGGCTACACCTTC
clone size: .; J gene: TRBJ2-3; D gene: .; V gene: TRBV6-2/TRBV6-3; CDR3 protein: CASSSPRVADTQYF; CDR3 DNA: TGTGCCAGCAGCTCCCCCCGGGTAGCAGATACGCAGTATTTT
clone size: .; J gene: TRBJ2-7; D gene: TRBD1; V gene: TRBV6-2/TRBV6-3; CDR3 protein: CASSYAGQGSGYEQYF; CDR3 DNA: TGTGCCAGCAGTTATGCGGGACAGGGATCCGGCTACGAGCAGTACTTC
clone size: .; J gene: TRBJ1-3; D gene: TRBD1; V gene: TRBV18; CDR3 protein: CASSPRQGGSTGNTIYF; CDR3 DNA: TGTGCCAGCTCACCCCGACAGGGCGGTAGCACTGGAAACACCATATATTTT
clone size: .; J gene: TRBJ1-6; D gene: .; V gene: TRBV6-2/TRBV6-3; CDR3 protein: CASRYPGESSLHF; CDR3 DNA: TGTGCCAGCAGATACCCAGGGGAATCGTCCCTCCACTTT
clone size: .; J gene: TRBJ2-1; D gene: .; V gene: TRBV30; CDR3 protein: CACGGPSYNEQFF; CDR3 DNA: TGTGCCTGCGGGGGGCCCTCTTACAATGAGCAGTTCTTC
clone size: few; J gene: TRBJ1-5; D gene: .; V gene: TRBV19; CDR3 protein: CASSMGSGPHQPQHF; CDR3 DNA: TGTGCCAGTAGTATGGGGTCAGGGCCCCATCAGCCCCAGCATTTT
clone size: .; J gene: TRBJ2-1; D gene: TRBD2; V gene: TRBV7-6; CDR3 protein: CASRPIAGGSYNEQFF; CDR3 DNA: TGTGCCAGCCGCCCCATAGCGGGAGGCTCCTACAATGAGCAGTTCTTC
clone size: .; J gene: TRBJ2-7; D gene: .; V gene: TRBV30; CDR3 protein: CAWSAGRSYEQYF; CDR3 DNA: TGTGCCTGGAGTGCAGGACGAAGCTACGAGCAGTACTTC
clone size: .; J gene: TRBJ2-2; D gene: TRBD2; V gene: TRBV7-8; CDR3 protein: CASSLGLAETGELFF; CDR3 DNA: TGTGCCAGCAGCCTCGGACTAGCGGAGACCGGGGAGCTGTTTTTT
clone size: .; J gene: TRBJ2-3; D gene: TRBD2; V gene: TRBV5-1; CDR3 protein: CASSLGLGGDTQYF; CDR3 DNA: TGCGCCAGCAGCTTAGGACTAGGAGGAGATACGCAGTATTTT
clone size: .; J gene: TRBJ1-1; D gene: .; V gene: TRBV20-1; CDR3 protein: CSATMNTEAFF; CDR3 DNA: TGCAGTGCCACCATGAACACTGAAGCTTTCTTT
clone size: .; J gene: TRBJ2-2; D gene: .; V gene: TRBV2; CDR3 protein: CASRAFGTRIPGELFF; CDR3 DNA: TGTGCCAGCAGAGCGTTCGGGACTCGGATCCCCGGGGAGCTGTTTTTT
clone size: .; J gene: TRBJ1-6; D gene: .; V gene: TRBV11-2; CDR3 protein: CASSFKSTDSPLHF; CDR3 DNA: TGTGCCAGCAGCTTCAAGTCCACGGATTCACCCCTCCACTTT
clone size: few; J gene: TRBJ1-5; D gene: .; V gene: TRBV6-5; CDR3 protein: CASTSGSNQPQHF; CDR3 DNA: TGTGCCAGCACGTCAGGGAGCAATCAGCCCCAGCATTTT
clone size: .; J gene: TRBJ2-5; D gene: .; V gene: TRBV5-1; CDR3 protein: CASSSNRLGSQETQYF; CDR3 DNA: TGCGCCAGCAGCTCGAATAGATTAGGCAGCCAAGAGACCCAGTACTTC
clone size: .; J gene: TRBJ1-1; D gene: .; V gene: TRBV15; CDR3 protein: CATSRGEADTEAFF; CDR3 DNA: TGTGCCACCAGCAGGGGGGAGGCGGACACTGAAGCTTTCTTT
clone size: .; J gene: TRBJ1-3; D gene: TRBD1; V gene: TRBV19; CDR3 protein: CASTTGGSGNTIYF; CDR3 DNA: TGTGCCAGTACCACAGGGGGCTCCGGAAACACCATATATTTT
clone size: .; J gene: TRBJ2-1; D gene: TRBD2; V gene: TRBV5-6; CDR3 protein: CASSWGTSGNEQFF; CDR3 DNA: TGTGCCAGCAGCTGGGGGACTAGCGGGAATGAGCAGTTCTTC
clone size: .; J gene: TRBJ1-5; D gene: .; V gene: TRBV5-5; CDR3 protein: CASSLAPGNQPQHF; CDR3 DNA: TGTGCCAGCAGCTTGGCCCCTGGGAATCAGCCCCAGCATTTT